This TCR beta chain was captured in a study of blood T cell repertoires in COVID-19. For the study at large: Both acute and convalescent COVID-19 samples were obtained from the United States, Italy and Spain. In each case, the material was cDNA or gDNA derived from T cells, B-cell-depleted T cells, or PBMCs.

Per the original methods: Estimates of nucleated cell counts were drawn from the amplification of reference gene primers. Profiling relied on immunoSEQ multiplex PCR, and the TCRdb table lists in-frame clones only, not all of them. V and J calls and clone size are those listed in that table; D and trimming were worked out from the DNA. The sample has approximately 150,000 clones; 80% to 90% are singletons. Sequencing was performed on peripheral blood. The sequence came from a human donor in a cohort sampled during active COVID-19.

This chain's CDR3 is CATSDTSRDSYEQYF. CDR3 DNA sequence: TGTGCCACCAGTGACACCTCCCGGGACAGCTACGAGCAGTACTTC. The chain couples TRBV24-1 to TRBJ2-7, with 7 bases lining up with TRBD1. CDR1 is KGHDR, CDR2 SFDVKD, per germline. The CDR3 runs to 15 residues. J lost 3 bases, V lost 4 bases, and 8 bases had no gene match.